In this sample, the clone carrying this TCR beta chain turned up many times. What it recognizes is unknown. Described time point: newly diagnosed GD, antithyroid drugs for less than 3 months. Researchers made the TCR library from RNA that was extracted from PBMCs. The CDR3 contains 15 residues. V lost 1 base, J lost 2 bases, and 12 bases lay in between. Germline lookup yields CDR1 SGHAT and CDR2 FQNNGV. Both iRepertoire HTBI primers and Arm-PCR of CDR3 regions were used to build the TCR beta libraries. As handled by the study authors: Samples revealed 62 TRBV and over 12 TRBJ segments. TCRdb re-derived calls from the multiplex PCR reads in MiXCR, one entry per CDR3 protein. TCRdb, not the authors, supplied the V and J calls. The sample lists about 450,000 distinct CDR3 sequences, 13% to 15% seen once, with 17% in the top ten. This record belongs to a study of regulatory T cells in long-lasting Graves disease. The study, taken as a whole, reports: Patients with persistent disease showed a bias toward TRBV28, TRBJ1-2 and TRBJ2-5.

This sample was also put to use in a study of T cells in Graves' hyperthyroidism and ophthalmopathy. That work contributes: Among clonotypes expanded in thyroid above 0.001, most were also found in blood. From stable hyperthyroidism, ophthalmopathy was set apart by a 13 V-J model.

This receptor was identified in a woman between 45 and 60 years old with Graves disease. The source material was peripheral blood mononuclear cells (PBMCs), sampled at new diagnosis, from a patient treated with antithyroid drugs. The chain joins TRBV11-2 to TRBJ2-7; perhaps TRBD2 as D (5 bases). The DNA for the CDR3 is TGTGCCAGCAGCTTAGGGTACGGGAACACCTACGAGCAGTACTTC. This translates into CASSLGYGNTYEQYF.